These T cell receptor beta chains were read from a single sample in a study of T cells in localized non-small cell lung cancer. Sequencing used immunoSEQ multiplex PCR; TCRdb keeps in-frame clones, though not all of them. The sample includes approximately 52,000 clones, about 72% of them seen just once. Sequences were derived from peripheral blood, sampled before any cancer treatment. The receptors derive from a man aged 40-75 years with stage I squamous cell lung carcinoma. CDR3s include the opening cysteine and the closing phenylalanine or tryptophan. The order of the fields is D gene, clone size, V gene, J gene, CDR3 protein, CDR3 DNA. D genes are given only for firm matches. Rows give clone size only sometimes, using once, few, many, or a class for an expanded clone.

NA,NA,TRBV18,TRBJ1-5,CASSPQGDQPQHF,TGTGCCAGCTCACCACAGGGGGATCAGCCCCAGCATTTT
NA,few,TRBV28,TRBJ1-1,CASSYRGTYNTEAFF,TGTGCCAGCAGTTACCGGGGGACATATAACACTGAAGCTTTCTTT
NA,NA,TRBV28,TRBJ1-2,CASTQATGLYYGYTF,TGTGCCAGCACCCAAGCGACAGGCCTTTACTATGGCTACACCTTC
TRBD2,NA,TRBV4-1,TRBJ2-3,CASRTSGDTDTQYF,TGCGCCAGCCGGACTAGCGGGGATACAGATACGCAGTATTTT
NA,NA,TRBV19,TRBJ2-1,CASSAGNEQFF,TGTGCCAGTAGTGCGGGTAATGAGCAGTTCTTC
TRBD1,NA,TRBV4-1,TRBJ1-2,CASSQALPAGTGPRGYTF,TGCGCCAGCAGCCAAGCTCTTCCGGCGGGGACAGGCCCTAGGGGCTACACCTTC
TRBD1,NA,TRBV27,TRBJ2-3,CASTPFWTGVQDTQYF,TGTGCCAGCACCCCTTTTTGGACAGGGGTCCAAGATACGCAGTATTTT
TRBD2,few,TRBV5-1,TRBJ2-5,CASRASGNQETQYF,TGCGCCAGCAGGGCTAGCGGGAACCAAGAGACCCAGTACTTC
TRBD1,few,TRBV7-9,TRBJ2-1,CASGLGRTGVYNEQFF,TGTGCCAGCGGACTGGGCCGGACAGGGGTCTACAATGAGCAGTTCTTC
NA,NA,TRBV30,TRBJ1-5,CAWQSDGGNQPQHF,TGTGCCTGGCAGTCGGACGGGGGGAATCAGCCCCAGCATTTT
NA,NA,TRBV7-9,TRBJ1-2,CASSPRTDHYGYTF,TGTGCCAGCAGCCCCCGGACGGACCACTATGGCTACACCTTC
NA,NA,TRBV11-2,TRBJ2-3,CASQKRADTQYF,TGTGCCAGCCAAAAAAGAGCAGATACGCAGTATTTT
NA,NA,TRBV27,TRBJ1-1,CASSLSRNTEAFF,TGTGCCAGCAGTTTATCGAGGAACACTGAAGCTTTCTTT
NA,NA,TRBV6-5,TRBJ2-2,CASSYSYTGELFF,TGTGCCAGCAGTTACTCTTATACCGGGGAGCTGTTTTTT
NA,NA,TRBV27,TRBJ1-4,CASSWSQGNEKLFF,TGTGCCAGCAGTTGGAGCCAGGGAAATGAAAAACTGTTTTTT
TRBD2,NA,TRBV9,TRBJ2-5,CASSEPSGGVETQYF,TGTGCCAGCAGCGAGCCTAGCGGGGGGGTTGAGACCCAGTACTTC
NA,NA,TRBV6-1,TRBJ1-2,CASSERPYAEYGYTF,TGTGCCAGCAGTGAGAGACCCTACGCCGAATATGGCTACACCTTC
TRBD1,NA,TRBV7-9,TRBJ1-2,CASSLEGANGYTF,TGTGCCAGCAGCTTAGAGGGGGCGAATGGCTACACCTTC
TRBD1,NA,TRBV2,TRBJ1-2,CASSETGEYGYTF,TGTGCCAGCTCAGAGACAGGGGAATATGGCTACACCTTC
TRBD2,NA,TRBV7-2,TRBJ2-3,CASSSTSGVADTQYF,TGTGCCAGCAGCTCGACTAGCGGGGTCGCAGATACGCAGTATTTT
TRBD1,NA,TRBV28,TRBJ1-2,CASSPRAYRDSSYGYTF,TGTGCCAGCAGTCCTCGTGCTTACAGGGACAGCTCATATGGCTACACCTTC
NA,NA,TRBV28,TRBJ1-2,CASNRGNYGYTF,TGTGCCAGCAATCGGGGTAACTATGGCTACACCTTC
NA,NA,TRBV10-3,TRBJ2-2,CAISESMGDLNTGELFF,TGTGCCATCAGTGAGTCGATGGGGGATCTGAACACCGGGGAGCTGTTTTTT
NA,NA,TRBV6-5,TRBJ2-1,CASSPTGASYNEQFF,TGTGCCAGCAGTCCCACGGGGGCTTCGTACAATGAGCAGTTCTTC
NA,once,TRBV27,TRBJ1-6,CASSLGTVSYNSPLRF,TGTGCCAGCAGTTTAGGCACCGTCTCCTATAATTCACCCCTCCGCTTT
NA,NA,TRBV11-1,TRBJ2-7,CASSLDVGWGEQYF,TGTGCCAGCAGCTTAGATGTGGGTTGGGGCGAGCAGTACTTC
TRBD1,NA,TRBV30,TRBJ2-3,CAWSGRGHSTQYF,TGTGCCTGGAGTGGCAGGGGGCACAGTACGCAGTATTTT
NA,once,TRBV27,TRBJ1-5,CASSLLGANNQPQHF,TGTGCCAGCAGTTTATTAGGGGCTAACAATCAGCCCCAGCATTTT
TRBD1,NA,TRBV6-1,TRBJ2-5,CASTQGRGGRETQYF,TGTGCCAGCACTCAAGGCCGAGGGGGCAGGGAGACCCAGTACTTC
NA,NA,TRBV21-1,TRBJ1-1,CASSKDVRWGKTMNTEAFF,TGTGCCAGCAGCAAAGACGTCCGTTGGGGGAAAACAATGAACACTGAAGCTTTCTTT
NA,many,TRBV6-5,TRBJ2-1,CASSYSSPSVNEQFF,TGTGCCAGCAGTTACTCGAGTCCTTCGGTGAATGAGCAGTTCTTC
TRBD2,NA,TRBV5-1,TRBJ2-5,CASSSLAGGLETQYF,TGCGCCAGCAGCTCTTTAGCGGGGGGGCTGGAGACCCAGTACTTC
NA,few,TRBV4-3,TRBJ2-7,CASSQFGGAGYEQYF,TGCGCCAGCAGCCAATTCGGGGGCGCGGGCTACGAGCAGTACTTC
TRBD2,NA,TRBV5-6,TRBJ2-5,CASSFLAGGQVTQYF,TGTGCCAGCAGCTTTCTAGCGGGGGGGCAGGTGACCCAGTACTTC
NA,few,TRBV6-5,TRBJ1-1,CASRDTTAFF,TGTGCCAGCAGGGACACAACAGCTTTCTTT
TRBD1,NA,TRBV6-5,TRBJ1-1,CASSTTGVEAFF,TGTGCCAGCAGTACCACAGGGGTTGAGGCTTTCTTT
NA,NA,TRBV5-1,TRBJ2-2,CASSLEGGTGELFF,TGCGCCAGCAGCTTAGAGGGGGGCACCGGGGAGCTGTTTTTT
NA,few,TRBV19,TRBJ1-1,CASSIVAGANTEAFF,TGTGCCAGTAGTATAGTAGCAGGGGCGAACACTGAAGCTTTCTTT
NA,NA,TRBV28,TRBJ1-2,CASSPTGFGYGYTF,TGTGCCAGCAGCCCTACCGGGTTTGGCTATGGCTACACCTTC